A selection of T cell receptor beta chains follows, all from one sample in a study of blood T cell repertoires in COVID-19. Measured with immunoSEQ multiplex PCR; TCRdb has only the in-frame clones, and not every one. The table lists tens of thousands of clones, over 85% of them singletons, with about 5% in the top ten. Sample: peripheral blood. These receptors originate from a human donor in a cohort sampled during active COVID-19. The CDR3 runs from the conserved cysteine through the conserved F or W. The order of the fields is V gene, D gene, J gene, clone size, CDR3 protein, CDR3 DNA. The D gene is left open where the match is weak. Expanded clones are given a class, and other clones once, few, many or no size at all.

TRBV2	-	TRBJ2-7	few	CASNARLSSYEQYF	TGTGCCAGCAATGCCAGGCTGAGCTCCTACGAGCAGTACTTC
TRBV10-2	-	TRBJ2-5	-	CASSDPPRGAQETQYF	TGCGCCAGCAGTGACCCCCCCCGGGGGGCCCAAGAGACCCAGTACTTC
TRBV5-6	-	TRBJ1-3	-	CASSWAGLSGNTIYF	TGTGCCAGCAGCTGGGCGGGCCTCTCTGGAAACACCATATATTTT
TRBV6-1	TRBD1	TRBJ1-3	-	CASSETADRVGNTIYF	TGTGCCAGCAGTGAAACCGCCGACAGGGTAGGAAACACCATATATTTT
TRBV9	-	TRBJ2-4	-	CASSVDLAKNIQYF	TGTGCCAGCAGCGTAGATCTAGCCAAAAACATTCAGTACTTC
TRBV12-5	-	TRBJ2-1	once	CASEESQSSYNEQFF	TGTGCTAGTGAGGAGTCTCAAAGCTCCTACAATGAGCAGTTCTTC
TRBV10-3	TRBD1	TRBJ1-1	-	CAIRPGTASFEAFF	TGTGCCATCAGACCCGGGACAGCGAGTTTTGAAGCTTTCTTT
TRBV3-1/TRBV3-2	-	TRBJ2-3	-	CASSQGAGWSTDTQYF	TGTGCCAGCAGCCAAGGAGCGGGCTGGAGTACAGATACGCAGTATTTT
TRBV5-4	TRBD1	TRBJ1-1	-	CASSGDRGNTEAFF	TGTGCCAGCAGCGGCGACAGGGGGAACACTGAAGCTTTCTTT
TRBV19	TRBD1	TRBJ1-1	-	CASRHRDRAVEAFF	TGTGCCAGTAGACATCGGGACAGGGCTGTTGAAGCTTTCTTT
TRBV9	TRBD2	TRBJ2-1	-	CASSVGLAGRNEQFF	TGTGCCAGCAGCGTAGGCCTAGCGGGACGCAATGAGCAGTTCTTC
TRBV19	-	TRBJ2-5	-	CASSAGDRLQETQYF	TGTGCCAGTAGTGCGGGGGACAGGCTACAAGAGACCCAGTACTTC
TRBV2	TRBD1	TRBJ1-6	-	CASSEAVPDWTGGSDLHF	TGTGCCAGCAGTGAAGCCGTCCCGGACTGGACAGGGGGTTCGGACCTCCACTTT
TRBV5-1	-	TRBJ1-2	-	CASSLDSYGYTF	TGCGCCAGCAGCTTGGACAGCTATGGCTACACCTTC
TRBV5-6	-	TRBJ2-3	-	CASSMGLLTDTQYF	TGTGCCAGCAGCATGGGACTCCTCACAGATACGCAGTATTTT
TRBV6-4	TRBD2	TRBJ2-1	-	CASSDSSGSLYNEQFF	TGTGCCAGCAGTGATTCTAGCGGGAGCTTGTACAATGAGCAGTTCTTC
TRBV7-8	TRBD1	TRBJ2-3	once	CASLTGGGTDTQYF	TGTGCCAGCCTGACAGGGGGCGGCACAGATACGCAGTATTTT
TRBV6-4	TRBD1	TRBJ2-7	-	CASSSGTGSHEQYF	TGTGCCAGCAGTTCTGGGACAGGGTCCCACGAGCAGTACTTC
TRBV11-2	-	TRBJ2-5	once	CASSRAETQYF	TGTGCCAGCAGCCGAGCAGAGACCCAGTACTTC